This T cell receptor beta chain was sequenced during a study of spatial heterogeneity in lung cancer. Each molecule of TCR cDNA was tagged with one unique molecular identifier. TCRdb processed the 5' RACE reads anew with MiXCR; each CDR3 protein has one entry. Here the sample spans 20,000 to 25,000 distinct CDR3 sequences, 4% to 5% being singletons. Time point reported: sample taken at primary tumor resection. Researchers sequenced whole RNA taken from tumor, nontumor lung or frozen PBMC without sorting. This clonotype was recorded at least ten times. The CDR3 contains 13 residues. V lost 3 bases and J lost 9, with 12 bases in between.

The TCR was taken from a male donor with early-stage non-small cell lung cancer. The specimen was PBMCs, collected at surgery. The rearrangement links TRBV12-3 or TRBV12-4 to TRBJ2-1; D may be TRBD1 (6 bases). CDR3 coding DNA: TGTGCCAGCAGTTTGGCAGGGGAAGGTGAGCAGTTCTTC. This gives the protein CASSLAGEGEQFF.